This passage covers 32 T cell receptor beta chains from one sample sequenced in a study of blood T cell repertoires in COVID-19. Generated by immunoSEQ multiplex PCR, the TCRdb table keeps only in-frame clones and is missing some. Here the sample spans 240,000 or so clones, 75% to 90% being singletons. Sample: PBMCs or T cells enriched from blood (not recorded which). The origin of the receptors is a man aged 50 to 59 who had been exposed to COVID-19.

The gene calls are TRBV5-1 and TRBJ1-1, with D maybe TRBD1 (5 bases). The germline V gene has CDR1 SGHRS and CDR2 YFSETQ. The V gene lost 2 bases and the J gene lost 5 bases, with 13 bases spanning the gap. The CDR3 is made up of 14 amino acids. The chain's CDR3 is CASSFQGYLTEAFF. DNA of the CDR3: TGCGCCAGCAGCTTTCAGGGATATTTAACTGAAGCTTTCTTT. Full variable domain (outside the CDR3, taken from reference TRBV5-1 and TRBJ1-1): KAGVTQTPRYLIKTRGQQVTLSCSPISGHRSVSWYQQTPGQGLQFLFEYFSETQRNKGNFPGRFSGRQFSNSRSEMNVSTLELGDSALYLCASSFQGYLTEAFFGQGTRLTVV.

The J gene is TRBJ2-1, the V gene TRBV21-1; the table's D gene call, TRBD1, was not cross checked with the DNA. TRBV21-1 is listed as a pseudogene. The CDR3 runs 23 residues. DNA for the CDR3: TGTGCCAGCAGCAACGTCATCGGGGGGGACAGGGAGGAAATCCCCGATGGGCCCAATGAGCAGTTCTTC. As protein: CASSNVIGGDREEIPDGPNEQFF.

CDR3 region: CASSEFGDLSGYTF. The DNA of the CDR3 is TGTGCCAGCAGTGAATTTGGAGACTTATCCGGCTACACCTTC. This chain joins TRBV25-1 and TRBJ1-2, with D hard to call. Germline lookup yields CDR1 MGHDK and CDR2 SYGVNS. V was clipped by 1 base and J by 8 bases, with 14 bases between them. This CDR3 has 14 residues.

About this clone itself: The DNA is omitted, as the CDR3 cannot be located on it reliably, and the CDR3 follows TCRdb's listing. The CDR3 spells CASRVDRQEGKNCFF. The V call is TRBV19, the J call TRBJ1-4; the D call in the table, TRBD1, was not verified against the DNA. With termini counted, the CDR3 has 15 amino acids. Germline assignment: CDR1 LNHDA and CDR2 SQIVND (reference sequence).

This chain links TRBV7-9 with TRBJ1-2; tentative D call: TRBD1 (5 bases). V was cut by 1 base and J by 12 bases, with 21 bases left in between. The CDR3 sequence is 15 residues long. Germline V lookup: CDR1 SEHNR, CDR2 FQNEAQ (reference sequence). CDR3 sequence: CASSLVTGTLGHDTF. Written as DNA, the CDR3 is TGTGCCAGCAGCTTAGTAACAGGAACCTTGGGGCACGACACCTTC.

This clone was seen just once. The chain joins TRBV28 to TRBJ1-5, with 8 nucleotides matching TRBD1. The trim removed 6 bases at V and 0 bases at J, leaving 7 bases unmatched. Looked up from germline, CDR1 is MDHEN and CDR2 is SYDVKM. The CDR3 spans 16 residues. In DNA, the CDR3 is TGTGCCAGCAGGGGACAGGTGAGCCCTAGCAATCAGCCCCAGCATTTT. This translates into CASRGQVSPSNQPQHF.

A single count supports this clone. V and J are TRBV7-2 and TRBJ1-5; 7 nucleotides agree with TRBD1. The germline CDR1 and CDR2 sequences are SGHTA and FQGNSA. V lost 4 bases to trimming and J lost 5 bases; unmatched junction nucleotides: 8. The CDR3 consists of 15 residues. The CDR3 spells CASSSVTGKDQPQHF. In DNA form, the CDR3 reads TGTGCCAGCAGCTCCGTGACAGGGAAGGATCAGCCCCAGCATTTT.

This chain connects TRBV29-1 to TRBJ1-5; TRBD1 matches at 7 bases. After removal of 6 bases from V and 0 bases from J, the junction contained 14 bases not matched to a gene. There are 17 residues in the CDR3. CDR1 is SQVTM and CDR2 is ANQGSEA in the germline V gene. The CDR3 spells CSVPVTPGTDSNQPQHF. CDR3 DNA sequence: TGCAGCGTCCCGGTTACGCCGGGGACAGATAGCAATCAGCCCCAGCATTTT.

The chain employs TRBV6-5 and TRBJ1-5; TRBD1 matches 8 bases. J was trimmed by 6 bases and V by 5 bases; bases with no gene match: 6. CDR1 is MNHEY, CDR2 SVGAGI, per germline. This CDR3 spans 14 amino acids. The CDR3 region has the DNA TGTGCCAGCAGTCAACGGACAGGGACTCAGCCCCAGCATTTT. This encodes CASSQRTGTQPQHF.

The CDR3 nucleotides read TGTGCCAGTGCGGACAGGGGGCGCTGGTATGGCTACACCTTC. Translating it yields CASADRGRWYGYTF. This chain links TRBV19 with TRBJ1-2; 11 positions match TRBD1. This CDR3 spans 14 amino acids. The germline V gene encodes CDR1 LNHDA and CDR2 SQIVND (reference sequence). The ends lost 8 bases at V and 5 bases at J; junction bases unmatched: 7.

The V call is TRBV5-8, the J call TRBJ2-2; 9 bases fit TRBD2. Germline V gives CDR1 SGHTS, CDR2 YDEGEE. V shed 4 bases and J 5 bases; nucleotides not matched to a gene: 6. This CDR3 comprises 15 residues. CDR3 in DNA: TGTGCCAGCAGCCGACATAGCGGGAGAACCGGGGAGCTGTTTTTT. This sequence encodes CASSRHSGRTGELFF.

This chain connects TRBV5-1 to TRBJ2-2, with 14 bases identical to TRBD2. Germline CDR1 SGHRS, CDR2 YFSETQ. The CDR3 totals 17 residues. V was clipped by 4 bases and J by 3 bases; unmatched bases: 5. The CDR3 DNA reads as TGCGCCAGCAGCCCCCAGGGACTAGCGGGAGACACCGGGGAGCTGTTTTTT. As protein: CASSPQGLAGDTGELFF.

Comment on this clone: The identical CDR3 is also encoded by other nucleotide sequences in the sample. This rearrangement joins TRBV14 to TRBJ1-2; D is undetermined. The CDR3 runs 12 residues. CDR1 is SGHDN and CDR2 is FVKESK in the germline V gene. V dropped 2 bases and J dropped 5 bases, with 6 bases sitting between them. The chain's CDR3 is CASSQINYGYTF. The DNA for the CDR3 is TGTGCCAGCAGCCAAATTAATTATGGCTACACCTTC.

The gene calls are TRBV5-1 and TRBJ1-1; no definite D call. CDR1 is SGHRS, CDR2 YFSETQ, per germline. The CDR3 spans 14 residues. V was shortened by 2 bases and J by 4 bases, with 12 bases between the two germline ends. The CDR3 DNA sequence: TGCGCCAGCAGCTTAAGAGGGTCGAGCACTGAAGCTTTCTTT. Its translation is CASSLRGSSTEAFF.

The rearrangement uses TRBV2 and TRBJ1-5; D might be TRBD1 (6 bases). The CDR3 has 13 amino acids. From germline, CDR1 is SNHLY and CDR2 FYNNEI. V was shortened by 8 bases and J by 4 bases, with 12 bases between the two germline ends. CDR3 residues: CASDRQINQPQHF. In nucleotides, the CDR3 is TGTGCCAGCGACAGGCAGATTAATCAGCCCCAGCATTTT.

The chain combines TRBV7-6 with TRBJ2-7, with 9 bases identical to TRBD1. This CDR3 contains 15 residues. V dropped 2 bases and J dropped 2; count of bases not matched to a gene: 4. CDR1 and CDR2 (germline): SGHVS, FNYEAQ. The CDR3 coding sequence is TGTGCCAGCAGCTTAACCGGGACAGGGACCTACGAGCAGTACTTC. Its translation is CASSLTGTGTYEQYF.

This clone was observed a few times. The chain combines TRBV28 with TRBJ2-7; D is unresolved. The CDR3 covers 11 residues. Germline lookup yields CDR1 MDHEN and CDR2 SYDVKM. The germline V and J ends were trimmed by 6 bases and 0 bases, with 3 bases remaining between them. CDR3: CASSVSYEQYF. In DNA form, the CDR3 reads TGTGCCAGCAGCGTCTCCTACGAGCAGTACTTC. The full variable domain, in which reference TRBV28 and TRBJ2-7 provide the parts outside the CDR3, is DVKVTQSSRYLVKRTGEKVFLECVQDMDHENMFWYRQDPGLGLRLIYFSYDVKMKEKGDIPEGYSVSREKKERFSLILESASTNQTSMYLCASSVSYEQYFGPGTRLTVT.

This clone came up a few times. This chain links TRBV7-9 with TRBJ1-4, with a weak D call TRBD1 (6 bases). V was shortened by 8 bases and J by 8 bases, with 18 bases between the two germline ends. There are 14 residues in the CDR3. CDR1 and CDR2 from the germline V gene are SEHNR and FQNEAQ (reference sequence). The CDR3 DNA reads TGTGCCAGCCTCAGGGCAGGGGTTGGCGAAAAACTGTTTTTT. It translates to CASLRAGVGEKLFF.

V is TRBV21-1 and J is TRBJ1-4; the table assigns TRBD1, which was not confirmed against the DNA. TRBV21-1 is a known pseudogene. The CDR3 totals 16 residues. The CDR3 DNA sequence: TGTGCCAGCAGCAAGAAGGGCAGGGGAACTAATGAAAAACTGTTTTTT. It specifies CASSKKGRGTNEKLFF.

The chain combines TRBV28 with TRBJ1-2; no firm D call. CDR1 is MDHEN, CDR2 SYDVKM, per germline. V was pared by 7 bases and J by 8 bases, with 14 bases between. This CDR3 is 12 amino acids long. The CDR3 region is CASTHPFQGYTF. CDR3 nucleotides: TGTGCCAGCACACACCCATTTCAGGGCTACACCTTC.

V usage is TRBV5-5 and J usage is TRBJ2-7; TRBD1 might be the D (6 bases). The CDR3 is made up of 13 amino acids. The germline gives CDR1 SGHKS, CDR2 YYEKEE (reference sequence). Between the trimmed V and J ends, which lost 1 base and 6 bases, there was a span of 11 bases. Written as DNA, the CDR3 is TGTGCCAGCAGCTTGTCCCCAGGGGCCGAGCAGTACTTC. This gives the protein CASSLSPGAEQYF.

The chain recombines TRBV5-1 with TRBJ2-3, with D maybe TRBD2 (5 bases). The germline gives CDR1 SGHRS, CDR2 YFSETQ. The ends were cut back, 7 bases at V and 2 bases at J, with 11 bases in the middle. This CDR3 is 13 amino acids long. The CDR3 DNA sequence: TGCGCCAGCCTTAGCGTACCCACAGATACGCAGTATTTT. Its protein is CASLSVPTDTQYF.

The count of this clone is one. The V and J genes are TRBV10-3 and TRBJ1-2; D is unresolved. Trimming removed 0 bases at V and 6 bases at J, with 5 bases between. The CDR3 is 12 residues long. The V gene's germline CDR1 is ENHRY and CDR2 SYGVKD. The CDR3 bases are TGTGCCATCAGTGAGTCGCCGGATGGCTACACCTTC. Translation: CAISESPDGYTF.

This chain connects TRBV6-6 to TRBJ1-1; D is unclear. Germline assignment: CDR1 MNHNY and CDR2 SVGAGI (reference sequence). This CDR3 is 12 amino acids long. Trimming pared 5 bases from V and 5 bases from J, leaving 9 bases between. The CDR3 is CASSPDGTEAFF. CDR3 DNA: TGTGCCAGCAGTCCCGACGGGACTGAAGCTTTCTTT.

The CDR3 sequence is CASSHSGQGGRETQYF. CDR3 DNA sequence: TGCGCCAGCAGTCATTCGGGACAGGGGGGCCGAGAGACCCAGTACTTC. The genes are TRBV5-1 and TRBJ2-5; TRBD1 agrees at 11 bases. J lost 4 bases, V lost 5 bases, and 10 bases had no gene match. CDR1 is SGHRS, CDR2 YFSETQ, per germline. CDR3 length: 16 amino acids.

The chain carries TRBV24-1 and TRBJ2-1; 7 bases agree with TRBD2. The CDR3 runs 15 residues. Looked up from germline, CDR1 is KGHDR and CDR2 is SFDVKD. Trimming removed 6 bases from V and 2 bases from J; junction bases left unmatched: 6. CDR3 protein: CATSPSGEAYNEQFF. Written as DNA, the CDR3 is TGTGCCACCAGTCCAAGCGGGGAGGCCTACAATGAGCAGTTCTTC.

The rearrangement links TRBV30 to TRBJ1-5; 7 nucleotides align to TRBD1. Germline lookup yields CDR1 GTSNPN and CDR2 SVGIG (reference sequence). The CDR3 sequence is 18 residues long. V gave up 1 base and J gave up 0 bases; unmatched junction bases: 12. The CDR3 reads CAWSASGTADYSNQPQHF. Written as DNA, the CDR3 is TGTGCCTGGAGTGCATCCGGGACAGCTGATTATAGCAATCAGCCCCAGCATTTT.

The V gene is TRBV7-9, the J gene TRBJ2-3; 9 positions agree with TRBD2. V was pared by 3 bases and J by 0 bases, with 4 bases of the junction left unmatched. CDR3 length: 16 residues. The germline V gene encodes CDR1 SEHNR and CDR2 FQNEAQ (reference sequence). The CDR3 sequence: CASSFAAGGSTDTQYF. CDR3 nucleotides: TGTGCCAGCAGCTTTGCCGCGGGAGGGAGCACAGATACGCAGTATTTT.

The J gene is TRBJ1-2, the V gene TRBV5-1, with 9 nucleotides matching TRBD1. The CDR3 runs to 14 residues. The ends lost 5 bases at V and 7 bases at J; junction bases unmatched: 9. Per the germline V gene, CDR1 is SGHRS and CDR2 is YFSETQ. CDR3: CASSRDRDVRGYTF. In DNA form, the CDR3 reads TGCGCCAGCAGTAGGGACAGGGATGTGCGTGGCTACACCTTC.

The gene calls are TRBV19 and TRBJ2-6, with a weak D call TRBD2 (6 bases). V was shortened by 3 bases and J by 1 base, with 13 bases between the two germline ends. Germline V gene sequence: CDR1 LNHDA, CDR2 SQIVND (reference sequence). The CDR3 has 17 residues. The CDR3 DNA reads as TGTGCCAGTAGTATCGGTTCGGGGGAGTCTGGGGCCAACGTCCTGACTTTC. Translating it yields CASSIGSGESGANVLTF.

The chain carries TRBV24-1 and TRBJ2-3, with D perhaps TRBD1 (5 bases). The V and J ends lost 9 bases and 2 bases respectively, with 11 bases between them. This CDR3 is 13 amino acids long. CDR1 and CDR2 from the germline V gene are KGHDR and SFDVKD. In nucleotides, the CDR3 is TGTGCCACCTGTAAGGGGAACACAGATACGCAGTATTTT. This gives the protein CATCKGNTDTQYF.

V and J are TRBV19 and TRBJ2-7; 7 bases align to TRBD1. The CDR3 is made up of 14 amino acids. With 3 bases clipped from V and 3 bases from J, the junction kept 5 bases outside the gene matches. The germline CDR1 and CDR2 sequences are LNHDA and SQIVND (reference sequence). In DNA form, the CDR3 reads TGTGCCAGTAGTATTACGGGACAGAGCTACGAGCAGTACTTC. Translated, it gives CASSITGQSYEQYF. The entire variable domain, with the rest obtained from reference TRBV19 and TRBJ2-7, is as follows: DGGITQSPKYLFRKEGQNVTLSCEQNLNHDAMYWYRQDPGQGLRLIYYSQIVNDFQKGDIAEGYSVSREKKESFPLTVTSAQKNPTAFYLCASSITGQSYEQYFGPGTRLTVT.